The 8 T cell receptor beta chains in this list originate from one sample, sequenced in a study of shared clonotypes between healthy human individuals. Assay: immunoSEQ multiplex PCR; the TCRdb copy retains only in-frame clones and omits some. The table has some 2,000,000 clones, around 95% seen once. The sequenced material came from naive CD4+ T cells sorted from blood. Subset denoted: CD45RA+ positively selected. The receptors here all came from a man between 18 and 29 years old in good health.

The chain is built from TRBV6-6 and TRBJ2-7; 8 bases line up with TRBD1. Germline loops: CDR1 MNHNY, CDR2 SVGAGI (reference sequence). The length of the CDR3 is 13 residues. The junction had 4 bases not matched to a gene; V was cut back by 6 bases and J by 3 bases. DNA for the CDR3: TGTGCCAGCAGCGGACAGGGCTTCTACGAGCAGTACTTC. The encoded protein is CASSGQGFYEQYF.

The chain employs TRBV5-4 and TRBJ2-7, with 7 bases that match TRBD1. The germline CDR1 and CDR2 sequences are SGHNT and YYREEE (reference sequence). V shed 2 bases, J shed 3 bases, and the junction held 5 bases outside the gene matches. This CDR3 region has 14 residues. The CDR3 sequence: CASSFGQDNYEQYF. The CDR3 DNA is TGTGCCAGCAGCTTCGGACAGGACAACTACGAGCAGTACTTC.

The chain combines TRBV2 with TRBJ1-6, with D possibly TRBD1 on 5 matching bases. Trimming removed 6 bases at V and 1 base at J, with 10 bases between. The CDR3 extends over 15 amino acids. In germline, CDR1 is SNHLY, CDR2 FYNNEI. Written as DNA, the CDR3 is TGTGCCAGCAGCCCTTGGGGGTCCTATAATTCACCCCTCCACTTT. This gives the protein CASSPWGSYNSPLHF.

The chain uses TRBV28 and TRBJ1-2; possibly TRBD1 for D (5 bases). V gave up 5 bases and J gave up 5 bases, with 18 bases separating them. Germline V gene lookup returns CDR1 MDHEN and CDR2 SYDVKM. The CDR3 extends over 15 amino acids. This CDR3 reads CASSLQVQGRYGYTF. In nucleotides, the CDR3 is TGTGCCAGCAGTCTACAAGTGCAGGGACGATATGGCTACACCTTC.

This chain joins TRBV7-2 and TRBJ2-7; 8 bases are shared with TRBD1. Germline CDR1 reads SGHTA; CDR2 reads FQGNSA. Trimming cost V 3 bases and J 4 bases; bases outside gene matches: 8. The CDR3 consists of 15 residues. The CDR3 here is CASSFVAGGEYEQYF. The CDR3 coding sequence is TGTGCCAGCAGCTTCGTCGCAGGGGGCGAATACGAGCAGTACTTC.

This chain's CDR3 is CASSPGQGHPYGYTF. For the CDR3, the DNA is TGTGCCAGCAGCCCGGGACAGGGACATCCCTATGGCTACACCTTC. The chain recombines TRBV6-1 with TRBJ1-2, with 9 bases matching TRBD1. The CDR3 sequence is 15 residues long. V lost 6 bases, J lost 4 bases, and 9 bases stayed unmatched. The germline gives CDR1 MNHNS, CDR2 SASEGT.

V usage is TRBV6-4 and J usage is TRBJ1-5, with D hard to call. Looked up from germline, CDR1 is MRHNA and CDR2 is SNTAGT. The CDR3 spans 16 residues. V was pared by 0 bases and J by 0 bases, with 9 bases between. CDR3 protein: CASSDSTGNSNQPQHF. The DNA for the CDR3 is TGTGCCAGCAGTGACTCCACGGGAAATAGCAATCAGCCCCAGCATTTT.

Points on this clone: Distinct nucleotide sequences in the sample also encode this CDR3. The V and J genes are TRBV28 and TRBJ2-5, with TRBD2 as a possible D gene (5 bases). The CDR3 runs to 12 residues. Germline assignment: CDR1 MDHEN and CDR2 SYDVKM. V lost 7 bases, J lost 5 bases, and 11 bases lay in between. In nucleotides, the CDR3 is TGTGCCAGCACACGGGGTGGGGAGACCCAGTACTTC. It translates to CASTRGGETQYF.